The sequence of this T cell receptor (beta chain) was determined in a study of blood T cell repertoires in COVID-19. Overall study: Samples of COVID-19 (acute and convalescent) were obtained from the United States, Italy and Spain.

V lost 1 base and J 6 bases, leaving 10 bases between the germline ends. The germline V gene encodes CDR1 KGHDR and CDR2 SFDVKD. The CDR3 length is 14 residues. The protocol was immunoSEQ multiplex PCR, while the TCRdb copy is restricted to in-frame clones and leaves out a portion. The profile covers 100,000 to 150,000 clones, with around nine tenths appearing a single time and 1% to 1.5% taken by the ten largest. The sequence came from a woman of 80 years or more with acute or convalescent COVID-19. The sequenced sample consisted of peripheral blood. This chain uses TRBV24-1 with TRBJ2-3, with D possibly being TRBD2 (5 bases). CDR3 coding DNA: TGTGCCACCAGTGATTTTCCGGGATGGGATACGCAGTATTTT. Encoded protein: CATSDFPGWDTQYF.